Sequencing of this T cell receptor beta chain was carried out in a study of blood T cell repertoires in COVID-19. CDR3 length equals 15 residues. Per germline, CDR1 SGHRS and CDR2 YFSETQ. The ends lost 4 bases at V and 5 bases at J; junction bases unmatched: 5. The assay was immunoSEQ multiplex PCR, and TCRdb's table has in-frame clones only and misses some. The data show about 140,000 clones, over 70% seen once. The sequencing sample was made of peripheral blood. This clonotype originated in a woman between 50 and 59 years old with acute or convalescent COVID-19. This chain links TRBV5-1 with TRBJ1-5; 11 nucleotides match TRBD1. The CDR3 loop is CASSPGQGGYQPQHF. In DNA, the CDR3 is TGCGCCAGCAGCCCGGGACAGGGGGGGTATCAGCCCCAGCATTTT.